The entry below describes one T cell receptor beta chain. Its antigen remains unidentified. Germline V lookup: CDR1 LGHDT, CDR2 YNNKEL (reference sequence). This CDR3 comprises 14 residues. The V end lost 0 bases, the J end lost 8 bases, and 13 bases lay between the germline ends. The sample comes from a study of blood T cells in healthy people across ages. Next came a second PCR, run for about 6 to 12 cycles, which used a sample-barcoded 5' primer along with a J-beta primer mix. MiXCR, run by TCRdb on the 5' RACE reads, gives a single entry per CDR3 protein. The profile covers 700,000 to 1,000,000 distinct CDR3 sequences, with 44% appearing a single time and roughly 19% taken by the ten largest. Broader study findings: TCR beta diversity per million T cells fell roughly linearly with age. Long-lived donors exceeded aged donors in naive CD4+ cells and diversity. The authors considered diversity estimates from one million T cells to be underestimates.

Each sample yielded at least 5.5 micrograms of PBMC total RNA. The clonotype comes from a man aged 60 to 75 in good health. Sequenced material: blood. The V call is TRBV3-1, the J call TRBJ2-5; D is undetermined. This CDR3 reads CASSQDGVRPTQYF. CDR3 nucleotides: TGTGCCAGCAGCCAAGATGGGGTACGGCCCACCCAGTACTTC.